These 12 T cell receptor beta chains share one sample of origin, sequenced in a study of T-cell reconstitution after alpha-beta-depleted transplantation in children. Library preparation (for TCRbeta) was performed with unique molecular identifiers. Via MiXCR, TCRdb re-called the PCR reads, giving one row per CDR3 protein. The table lists some 830,000 distinct CDR3 sequences, around 17% of them singletons. The starting material was PBMCs, mostly from graft donor cells, obtained 360 days after TCRalphabeta/CD19-depleted stem cell transplant. Every receptor here comes from a male patient aged 10 to 17 who had a stem cell transplant for acute lymphoblastic leukemia, so the T cells may come from the graft donor.

In its sample, this clonotype was seen a few times. The chain has TRBV7-6 and TRBJ2-7; D may be TRBD1 (5 bases). The CDR3 covers 14 residues. The V end was cut by 2 bases, the J end by 3 bases, with 11 bases between. Germline V gene sequence: CDR1 SGHVS, CDR2 FNYEAQ. The CDR3 here is CASSLQGYDYEQYF. The DNA for the CDR3 is TGTGCCAGCAGCTTACAGGGCTACGACTACGAGCAGTACTTC.

V is TRBV18 and J is TRBJ2-1; TRBD1 is a possible D gene (5 bases). V lost 7 bases and J 0 bases, leaving 10 bases between the germline ends. CDR3 length: 14 residues. Germline V CDR1 and CDR2: KGHSH, LQKENI. CDR3 sequence: CASCFRDSYNEQFF. The CDR3 DNA reads as TGTGCCAGCTGCTTCAGGGACTCCTACAATGAGCAGTTCTTC. The variable domain in full, with the rest retrieved from reference TRBV18 and TRBJ2-1, is NAGVMQNPRHLVRRRGQEARLRCSPMKGHSHVYWYRQLPEEGLKFMVYLQKENIIDESGMPKERFSAEFPKEGPSILRIQQVVRGDSAAYFCASCFRDSYNEQFFGPGTRLTVL.

The chain joins TRBV5-1 to TRBJ1-3; 7 bases map to TRBD1. In germline, CDR1 is SGHRS, CDR2 YFSETQ. The V gene end was trimmed by 5 bases and the J gene end by 0 bases; junction bases not matched to a gene: 2. The CDR3 spans 14 residues. The CDR3 DNA is TGCGCCAGCAGGACAGGGAGCTCTGGAAACACCATATATTTT. It yields the protein CASRTGSSGNTIYF.

This clonotype has a handful of counts. The rearrangement links TRBV4-1 to TRBJ1-5, with 8 bases matching TRBD1. V shed 5 bases, J shed 4 bases, and the junction held 19 bases outside the gene matches. Germline CDR1 reads MGHRA; CDR2 reads YSYEKL. This CDR3 contains 19 residues. DNA of the CDR3: TGCGCCAGCAGCGGGCCCGGAACAGGGGGGACTTTGGGGAATCAGCCCCAGCATTTT. Protein product: CASSGPGTGGTLGNQPQHF.

This rearrangement joins TRBV6-2 or TRBV6-3 to TRBJ2-2; D possibly corresponds to TRBD2 (7 bases). CDR3 length equals 22 residues. CDR1 and CDR2 from the germline V gene are MNHEY and SVGEGT. V dropped 2 bases and J dropped 6 bases, with 34 bases sitting between them. The CDR3 protein is CASSYRPRGGQYDYPVAGELFF. The CDR3 DNA is TGTGCCAGCAGTTACCGGCCTAGGGGGGGGCAGTACGACTATCCCGTGGCCGGGGAGCTGTTTTTT.

This clonotype was seen ten or more times. The chain is built from TRBV29-1 and TRBJ2-1, with 14 bases lining up with TRBD2. CDR3 length equals 14 residues. V shed 3 bases and J 7 bases; nucleotides not matched to a gene: 2. Looked up from germline, CDR1 is SQVTM and CDR2 is ANQGSEA. CDR3 protein: CSVERTSGRNEQFF. CDR3 in DNA: TGCAGCGTTGAGAGGACTAGCGGGAGGAATGAGCAGTTCTTC.

This clonotype was seen more than once but under ten times. V gene TRBV5-1 combines with J gene TRBJ2-5; 9 nucleotides line up with TRBD1. The CDR3 spans 13 residues. Germline-derived CDR1 and CDR2 are SGHRS and YFSETQ. J lost 6 bases, V lost 4 bases, and 4 bases had no gene match. The CDR3 spells CASSLGTGKTQYF. The CDR3 nucleotides are TGCGCCAGCAGCCTCGGGACAGGGAAGACCCAGTACTTC.

This clonotype was counted ten times or more. V and J are TRBV20-1 and TRBJ1-1; D gene ambiguous. V was clipped by 3 bases and J by 1 base, with 15 bases between them. The CDR3 length is 15 residues. Germline CDR1 DFQATT, CDR2 SNEGSKA (reference sequence). The CDR3 loop reads CSASLLTKGNTEAFF. The CDR3 nucleotides are TGCAGTGCTAGCCTCCTGACTAAAGGGAACACTGAAGCTTTCTTT.

This clonotype was observed a few times. V is TRBV15 and J is TRBJ2-2; D gene ambiguous. The V and J ends lost 1 base and 7 bases respectively, with 13 bases between them. CDR3 size: 15 residues. The germline V gene encodes CDR1 LNHNV and CDR2 YYDKDF (reference sequence). For the CDR3, the DNA is TGTGCCACCAGCAGAGCTCCTGGCGGCGACGGGGAGCTGTTTTTT. Its translation is CATSRAPGGDGELFF.

In its sample, this clonotype was seen many times. This chain connects TRBV4-1 to TRBJ2-7, with 8 bases fitting TRBD1. There are 16 residues in the CDR3. Germline V gives CDR1 MGHRA, CDR2 YSYEKL. After removal of 5 bases from V and 1 base from J, the junction contained 10 bases not matched to a gene. The CDR3 nucleotides are TGCGCCAGCAGCAGGTTAGGACAGGGCCTTTCCTACGAGCAGTACTTC. This encodes CASSRLGQGLSYEQYF.

This rearrangement joins TRBV7-2 to TRBJ2-5, with TRBD2 matching 10 bases. Trimming removed 1 base from V and 2 bases from J; junction bases left unmatched: 4. Germline V gene lookup returns CDR1 SGHTA and CDR2 FQGNSA. This CDR3 has 16 residues. CDR3 sequence (DNA): TGTGCCAGCAGCTTAGGGACTAGCGGACCTCAAGAGACCCAGTACTTC. It is translated as CASSLGTSGPQETQYF. The entire variable domain, with the rest obtained from reference TRBV7-2 and TRBJ2-5, is as follows: GAGVSQSPSNKVTEKGKDVELRCDPISGHTALYWYRQSLGQGLEFLIYFQGNSAPDKSGLPSDRFSAERTGGSVSTLTIQRTQQEDSAVYLCASSLGTSGPQETQYFGPGTRLLVL.

This clonotype has a handful of counts. The V gene is TRBV6-1, the J gene TRBJ2-3; D may be TRBD1 (5 bases). Trimming stripped 2 bases from V and 2 bases from J, with 11 bases between. This CDR3 comprises 15 residues. Germline V gene sequence: CDR1 MNHNS, CDR2 SASEGT. The CDR3 reads CASSEPRGVTDTQYF. DNA of the CDR3: TGTGCCAGCAGTGAACCAAGGGGCGTCACAGATACGCAGTATTTT.